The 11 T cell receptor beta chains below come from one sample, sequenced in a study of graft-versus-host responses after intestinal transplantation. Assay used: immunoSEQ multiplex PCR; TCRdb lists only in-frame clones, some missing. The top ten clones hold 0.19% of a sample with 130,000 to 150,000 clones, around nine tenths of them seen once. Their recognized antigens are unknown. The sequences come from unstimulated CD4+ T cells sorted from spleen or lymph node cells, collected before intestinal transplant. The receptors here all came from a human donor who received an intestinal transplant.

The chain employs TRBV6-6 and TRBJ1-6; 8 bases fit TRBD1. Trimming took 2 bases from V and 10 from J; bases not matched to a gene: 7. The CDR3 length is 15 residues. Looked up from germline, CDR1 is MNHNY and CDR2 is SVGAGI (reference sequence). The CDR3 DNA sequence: TGTGCCAGCAGTTACAGTGACAGGGGCAGATCACCCCTCCACTTT. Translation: CASSYSDRGRSPLHF.

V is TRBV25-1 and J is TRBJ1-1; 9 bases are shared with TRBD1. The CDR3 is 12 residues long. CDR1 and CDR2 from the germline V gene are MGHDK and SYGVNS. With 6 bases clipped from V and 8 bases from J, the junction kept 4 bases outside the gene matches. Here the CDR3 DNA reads TGTGCCAGCAGCAAGGGACAGGGAGAAGCTTTCTTT. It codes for CASSKGQGEAFF.

CDR3 in amino acids: CASTDSYDSPLHF. CDR3 in DNA: TGTGCCAGTACTGACAGTTATGATTCACCCCTCCACTTT. The V call is TRBV19, the J call TRBJ1-6; TRBD1 is a possible D gene (5 bases). The V and J ends lost 7 bases and 8 bases respectively, with 12 bases between them. CDR3 size: 13 residues. Germline V CDR1 and CDR2: LNHDA, SQIVND (reference sequence). The full variable domain, rest sourced from reference TRBV19 and TRBJ1-6, is DGGITQSPKYLFRKEGQNVTLSCEQNLNHDAMYWYRQDPGQGLRLIYYSQIVNDFQKGDIAEGYSVSREKKESFPLTVTSAQKNPTAFYLCASTDSYDSPLHFGNGTRLTVT.

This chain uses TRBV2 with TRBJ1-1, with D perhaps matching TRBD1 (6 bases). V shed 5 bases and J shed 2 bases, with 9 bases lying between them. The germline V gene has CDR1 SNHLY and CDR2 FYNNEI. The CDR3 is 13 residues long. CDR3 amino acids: CASSRDTNTEAFF. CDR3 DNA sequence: TGTGCCAGCAGTCGGGACACTAACACTGAAGCTTTCTTT.

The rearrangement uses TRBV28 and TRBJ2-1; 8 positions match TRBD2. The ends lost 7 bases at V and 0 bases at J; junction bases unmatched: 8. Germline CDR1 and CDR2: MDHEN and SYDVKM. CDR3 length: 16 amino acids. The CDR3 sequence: CASITAGDFSYNEQFF. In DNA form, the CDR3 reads TGTGCCAGCATAACAGCGGGAGACTTCTCCTACAATGAGCAGTTCTTC.

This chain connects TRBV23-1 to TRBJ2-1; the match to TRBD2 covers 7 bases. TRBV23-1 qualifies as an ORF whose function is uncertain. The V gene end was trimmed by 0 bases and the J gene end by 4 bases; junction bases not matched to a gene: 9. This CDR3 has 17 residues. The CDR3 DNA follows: TGCGCCAGCAGTCAATCGATCTCGGGACTATTTTACAATGAGCAGTTCTTC. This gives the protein CASSQSISGLFYNEQFF.

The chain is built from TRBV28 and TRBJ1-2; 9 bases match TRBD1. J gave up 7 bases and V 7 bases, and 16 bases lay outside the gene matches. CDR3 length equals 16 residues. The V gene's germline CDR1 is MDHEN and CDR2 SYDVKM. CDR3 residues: CASNKKWGTGPGGYTF. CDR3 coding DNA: TGTGCCAGCAACAAAAAGTGGGGGACAGGGCCTGGTGGCTACACCTTC.

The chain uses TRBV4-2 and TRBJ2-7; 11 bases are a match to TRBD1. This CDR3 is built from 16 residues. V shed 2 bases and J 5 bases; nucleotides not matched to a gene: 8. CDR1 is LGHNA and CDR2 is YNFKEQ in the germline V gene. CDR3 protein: CASSQPPGQGVHEQYF. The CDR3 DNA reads TGTGCCAGCAGCCAACCACCGGGACAGGGGGTCCACGAGCAGTACTTC.

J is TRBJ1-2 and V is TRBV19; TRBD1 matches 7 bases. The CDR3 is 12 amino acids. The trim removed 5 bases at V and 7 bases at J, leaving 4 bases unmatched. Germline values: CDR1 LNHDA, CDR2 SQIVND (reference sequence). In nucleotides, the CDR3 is TGTGCCAGTAGTTCCCGACAGGGTGGCTACACCTTC. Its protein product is CASSSRQGGYTF.

DNA of the CDR3: TGTGCCAGCAGCCTCATTCCGGGAAACTACGAGCAGTACTTC. Its protein product is CASSLIPGNYEQYF. The chain carries TRBV11-2 and TRBJ2-7, with D possibly matching TRBD2 (5 bases). Trimming left V 5 bases short and J 3 bases short, with 14 bases between. Germline lookup yields CDR1 SGHAT and CDR2 FQNNGV. The CDR3 extends over 14 amino acids. The full variable domain, in which reference TRBV11-2 and TRBJ2-7 provide the parts outside the CDR3, is EAGVAQSPRYKIIEKRQSVAFWCNPISGHATLYWYQQILGQGPKLLIQFQNNGVVDDSQLPKDRFSAERLKGVDSTLKIQPAKLEDSAVYLCASSLIPGNYEQYFGPGTRLTVT.

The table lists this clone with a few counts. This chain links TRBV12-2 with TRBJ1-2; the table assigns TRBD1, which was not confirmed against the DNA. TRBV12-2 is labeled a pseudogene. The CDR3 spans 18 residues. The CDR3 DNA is TGTGCAAGTCGCCCAGCCAGGGACAGGGACCGTGCTAACTATGGCTACACCTTC. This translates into CASRPARDRDRANYGYTF.